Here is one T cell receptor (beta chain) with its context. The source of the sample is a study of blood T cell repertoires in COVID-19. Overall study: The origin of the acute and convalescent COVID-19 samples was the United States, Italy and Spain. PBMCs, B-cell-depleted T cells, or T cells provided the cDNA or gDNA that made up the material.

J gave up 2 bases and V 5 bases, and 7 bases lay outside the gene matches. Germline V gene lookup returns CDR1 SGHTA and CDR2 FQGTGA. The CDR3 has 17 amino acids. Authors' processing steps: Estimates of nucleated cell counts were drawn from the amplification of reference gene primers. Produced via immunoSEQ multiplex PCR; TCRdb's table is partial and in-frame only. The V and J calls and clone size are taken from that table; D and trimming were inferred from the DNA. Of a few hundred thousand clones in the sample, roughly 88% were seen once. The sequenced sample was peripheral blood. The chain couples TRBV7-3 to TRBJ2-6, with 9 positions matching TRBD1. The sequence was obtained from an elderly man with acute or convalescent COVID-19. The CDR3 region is CASSTGTGRTGANVLTF. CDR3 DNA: TGTGCCAGCAGCACAGGGACAGGGAGAACTGGGGCCAACGTCCTGACTTTC. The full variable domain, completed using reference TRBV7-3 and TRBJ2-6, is GAGVSQTPSNKVTEKGKYVELRCDPISGHTALYWYRQSLGQGPEFLIYFQGTGAADDSGLPNDRFFAVRPEGSVSTLKIQRTERGDSAVYLCASSTGTGRTGANVLTFGAGSRLTVL.